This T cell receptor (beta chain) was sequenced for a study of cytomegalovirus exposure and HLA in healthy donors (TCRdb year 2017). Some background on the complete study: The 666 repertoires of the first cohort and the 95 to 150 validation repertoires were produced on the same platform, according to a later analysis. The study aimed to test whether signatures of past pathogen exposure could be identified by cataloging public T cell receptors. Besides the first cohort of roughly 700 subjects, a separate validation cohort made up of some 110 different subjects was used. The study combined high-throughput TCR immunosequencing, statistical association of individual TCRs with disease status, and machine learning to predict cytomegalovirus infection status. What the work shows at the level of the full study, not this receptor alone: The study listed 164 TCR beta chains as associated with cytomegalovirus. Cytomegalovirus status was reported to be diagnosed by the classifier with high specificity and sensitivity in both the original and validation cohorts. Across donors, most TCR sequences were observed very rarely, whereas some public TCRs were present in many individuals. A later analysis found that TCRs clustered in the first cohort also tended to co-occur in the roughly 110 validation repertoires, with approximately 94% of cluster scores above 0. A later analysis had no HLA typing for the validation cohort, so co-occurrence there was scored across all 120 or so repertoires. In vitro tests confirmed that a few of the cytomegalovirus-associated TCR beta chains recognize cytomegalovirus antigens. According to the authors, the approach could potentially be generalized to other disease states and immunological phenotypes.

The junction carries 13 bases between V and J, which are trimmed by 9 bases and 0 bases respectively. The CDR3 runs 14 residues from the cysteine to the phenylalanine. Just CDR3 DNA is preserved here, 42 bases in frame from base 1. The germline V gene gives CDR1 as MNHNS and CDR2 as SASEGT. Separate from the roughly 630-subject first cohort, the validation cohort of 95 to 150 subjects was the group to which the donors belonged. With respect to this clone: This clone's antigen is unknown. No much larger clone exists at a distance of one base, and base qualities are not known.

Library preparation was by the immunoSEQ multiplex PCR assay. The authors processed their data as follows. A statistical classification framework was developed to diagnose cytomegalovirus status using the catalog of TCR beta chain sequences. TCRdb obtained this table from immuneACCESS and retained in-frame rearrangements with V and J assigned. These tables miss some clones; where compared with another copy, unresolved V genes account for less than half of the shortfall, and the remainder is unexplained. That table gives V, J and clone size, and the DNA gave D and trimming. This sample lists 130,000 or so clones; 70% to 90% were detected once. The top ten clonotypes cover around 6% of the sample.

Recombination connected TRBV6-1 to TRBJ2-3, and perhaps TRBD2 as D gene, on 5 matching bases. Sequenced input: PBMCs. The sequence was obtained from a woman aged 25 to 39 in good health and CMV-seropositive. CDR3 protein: CASSGFSSTDTQYF. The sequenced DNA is TGTGCCAGTTCGGGATTTTCTAGCACAGATACGCAGTATTTT.